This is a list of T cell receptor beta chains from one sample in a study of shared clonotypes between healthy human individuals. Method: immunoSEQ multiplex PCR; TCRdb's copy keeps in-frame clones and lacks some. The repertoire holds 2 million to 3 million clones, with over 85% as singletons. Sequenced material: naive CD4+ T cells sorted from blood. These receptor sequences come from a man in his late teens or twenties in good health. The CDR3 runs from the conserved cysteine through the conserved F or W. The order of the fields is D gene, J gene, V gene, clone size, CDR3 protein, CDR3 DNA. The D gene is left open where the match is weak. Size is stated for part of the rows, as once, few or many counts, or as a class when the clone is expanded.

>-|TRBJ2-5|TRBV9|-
CASSVDGTETQYF
TGTGCCAGCAGCGTAGATGGGACAGAGACCCAGTACTTC
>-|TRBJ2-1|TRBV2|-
CASSERGNEQFF
TGTGCCAGCAGTGAAAGGGGCAATGAGCAGTTCTTC
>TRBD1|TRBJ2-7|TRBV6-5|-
CASSYSTGQGNYEQYF
TGTGCCAGCAGTTACTCGACGGGACAGGGGAACTACGAGCAGTACTTC
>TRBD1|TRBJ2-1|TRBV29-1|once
CSVPGTGIGQFF
TGCAGCGTTCCCGGGACAGGGATTGGGCAGTTCTTC
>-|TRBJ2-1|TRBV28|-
CASGGAGLNEQFF
TGTGCCAGCGGGGGGGCTGGATTGAATGAGCAGTTCTTC
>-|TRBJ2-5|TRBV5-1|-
CASSLGQQQETQYF
TGCGCCAGCAGCTTGGGACAGCAACAAGAGACCCAGTACTTC
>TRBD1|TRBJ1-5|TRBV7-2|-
CASSSQGREVNQPQHF
TGTGCCAGCAGCTCACAGGGGAGGGAGGTCAATCAGCCCCAGCATTTT
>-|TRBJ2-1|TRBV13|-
CASSLGGNEQFF
TGTGCCAGCAGCTTAGGTGGAAATGAGCAGTTCTTC
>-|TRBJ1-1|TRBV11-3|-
CASSSGGQGLNTEAFF
TGTGCCAGCAGCTCGGGGGGTCAGGGTCTGAACACTGAAGCTTTCTTT
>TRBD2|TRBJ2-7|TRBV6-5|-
CASRRGGTSGYEQYF
TGTGCCAGCAGGCGCGGCGGGACTAGCGGGTACGAGCAGTACTTC
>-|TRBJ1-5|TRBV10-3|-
CATAGEKDQPQHF
TGTGCCACCGCAGGGGAAAAGGATCAGCCCCAGCATTTT
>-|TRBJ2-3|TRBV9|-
CASSGQLSTDTQYF
TGTGCCAGCAGCGGACAACTTAGCACAGATACGCAGTATTTT
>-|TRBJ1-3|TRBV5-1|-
CASSSQGTPGNTIYF
TGCGCCAGCAGCTCACAGGGAACCCCTGGAAACACCATATATTTT
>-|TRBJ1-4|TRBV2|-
CASRETALGTNEKLFF
TGTGCCAGCAGGGAGACCGCCCTCGGCACTAATGAAAAACTGTTTTTT
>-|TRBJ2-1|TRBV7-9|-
CASSSKLALGNEQFF
TGTGCCAGCAGCTCAAAATTAGCGTTGGGGAATGAGCAGTTCTTC
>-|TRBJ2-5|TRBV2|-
CASNAGTETQYF
TGTGCCAGCAATGCGGGGACGGAGACCCAGTACTTC
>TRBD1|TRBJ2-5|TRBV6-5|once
CASSYSTGTGGETQYF
TGTGCCAGCAGTTACTCCACCGGGACAGGAGGAGAGACCCAGTACTTC
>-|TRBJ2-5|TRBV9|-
CASSVAGSKKETQYF
TGTGCCAGCAGCGTAGCTGGGAGTAAAAAAGAGACCCAGTACTTC
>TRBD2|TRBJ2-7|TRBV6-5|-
CASSSTSGPSYEQYF
TGTGCCAGCAGTTCCACTAGCGGGCCTTCCTACGAGCAGTACTTC
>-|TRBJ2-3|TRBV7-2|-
CASSSYTGPDTQYF
TGTGCCAGCAGCTCCTACACAGGGCCAGATACGCAGTATTTT
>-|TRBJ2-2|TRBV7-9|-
CASSLRLGNTGELFF
TGTGCCAGCAGCTTACGCTTGGGGAACACCGGGGAGCTGTTTTTT
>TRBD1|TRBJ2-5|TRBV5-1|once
CASRSRTGQQETQYF
TGCGCCAGCAGATCTAGGACAGGACAACAAGAGACCCAGTACTTC
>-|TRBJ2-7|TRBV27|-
CASSRDPGGNEQYF
TGTGCCAGCAGCCGAGACCCTGGGGGAAACGAGCAGTACTTC
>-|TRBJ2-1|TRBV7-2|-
CASSLARIYNEQFF
TGTGCCAGCAGCTTAGCCCGGATCTACAATGAGCAGTTCTTC
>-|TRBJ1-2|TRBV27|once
CASSLERGTNYGYTF
TGTGCCAGCAGTTTAGAGAGGGGGACTAACTATGGCTACACCTTC